One sample yielded the 10 T cell receptor beta chains listed below, sequenced in a study of control samples from healthy donors and cancer patients. This table comes from immunoSEQ multiplex PCR, and its TCRdb copy is limited to in-frame clones, with some not included. The sample holds over 75,000 clones, approximately 82% seen once. Sequenced input: blood. Receptors originate from a man between 60 and 70 years old in good health.

The gene calls are TRBV30 and TRBJ1-2; TRBD1 aligns across 9 bases. The CDR3 totals 11 residues. The germline V gene encodes CDR1 GTSNPN and CDR2 SVGIG (reference sequence). V was pared by 5 bases and J by 8 bases, with 3 bases of the junction left unmatched. The CDR3 protein is CAWWTGVGYTF. DNA for the CDR3: TGTGCCTGGTGGACAGGGGTAGGCTACACCTTC. Complete variable domain (other parts from reference TRBV30 and TRBJ1-2): SQTIHQWPATLVQPVGSPLSLECTVEGTSNPNLYWYRQAAGRGLQLLFYSVGIGQISSEVPQNLSASRPQDRQFILSSKKLLLSDSGFYLCAWWTGVGYTFGSGTRLTVV.

This clone was observed once. The chain is built from TRBV7-9 and TRBJ2-2; D not resolved. The CDR3 totals 13 residues. The germline CDR1 and CDR2 sequences are SEHNR and FQNEAQ (reference sequence). V lost 5 bases and J lost 4, with 8 bases in between. CDR3 amino acids: CASSPVPTGELFF. DNA for the CDR3: TGTGCCAGCAGCCCAGTTCCCACCGGGGAGCTGTTTTTT. The whole variable domain, filled in from reference TRBV7-9 and TRBJ2-2, reads DTGVSQNPRHKITKRGQNVTFRCDPISEHNRLYWYRQTLGQGPEFLTYFQNEAQLEKSRLLSDRFSAERPKGSFSTLEIQRTEQGDSAMYLCASSPVPTGELFFGEGSRLTVL.

The chain couples TRBV30 to TRBJ1-5, with no clear D. V lost 4 bases and J 0 bases, leaving 7 bases between the germline ends. The germline V gene has CDR1 GTSNPN and CDR2 SVGIG (reference sequence). The CDR3 loop spans 13 amino acids. This CDR3 reads CAWNQLSNQPQHF. As DNA, the CDR3 is TGTGCCTGGAACCAGCTTAGCAATCAGCCCCAGCATTTT.

The chain combines TRBV5-1 with TRBJ1-1; D call uncertain. Germline CDR1 reads SGHRS; CDR2 reads YFSETQ. Trimming removed 0 bases from V and 1 base from J, with 10 bases in between. This CDR3 spans 15 amino acids. CDR3: CASSLDYEPNTEAFF. CDR3 sequence (DNA): TGCGCCAGCAGCTTGGATTATGAGCCGAACACTGAAGCTTTCTTT.

CDR3 loop: CASSPGTINYGYTF. The CDR3 coding sequence is TGTGCCAGCAGCCCAGGGACAATTAACTATGGCTACACCTTC. The V call is TRBV7-9, the J call TRBJ1-2, with a possible D match to TRBD1 (6 bases). V gave up 5 bases and J gave up 1 base, with 11 bases separating them. There are 14 residues in the CDR3. The V gene's germline CDR1 is SEHNR and CDR2 FQNEAQ (reference sequence).

This clone appeared a few times. CDR3 nucleotide sequence: TGTGCCAGCAGCCAAGTAGGCGAGGCAAGCGGGGCAATAGGCTACAATGAGCAGTTCTTC. It encodes CASSQVGEASGAIGYNEQFF. The chain combines TRBV4-2 with TRBJ2-1, with 7 bases aligning to TRBD2. Per the germline V gene, CDR1 is LGHNA and CDR2 is YNFKEQ. There are 20 residues in the CDR3. Trimming took 1 base from V and 3 from J; bases not matched to a gene: 18.

CDR3 bases: TGTGCCAGTGCCCCAGGGTGGGGCACAGATACGCAGTATTTT. This gives the protein CASAPGWGTDTQYF. The chain recombines TRBV19 with TRBJ2-3, with D possibly TRBD1 on 5 matching bases. Germline V CDR1 and CDR2: LNHDA, SQIVND (reference sequence). The CDR3 runs 14 residues. Trimming removed 8 bases from V and 1 base from J, with 13 bases in between.

The chain links TRBV9 to TRBJ2-2; 7 bases are a match to TRBD1. The V gene end was trimmed by 3 bases and the J gene end by 0 bases; junction bases not matched to a gene: 5. Germline V gene sequence: CDR1 SGDLS, CDR2 YYNGEE. The CDR3 length is 16 residues. CDR3 nucleotides: TGTGCCAGCAGCGAGACCGGGACAGCGAACACCGGGGAGCTGTTTTTT. It specifies CASSETGTANTGELFF.

The chain couples TRBV6-6 to TRBJ2-3; 10 nucleotides align to TRBD2. Trimming removed 4 bases from V and 3 bases from J; junction bases left unmatched: 4. The CDR3 is 15 amino acids. The germline V gene encodes CDR1 MNHNY and CDR2 SVGAGI (reference sequence). CDR3 in amino acids: CASSSVAGGTDTQYF. Here the CDR3 DNA reads TGTGCCAGCAGTTCTGTAGCGGGAGGAACAGATACGCAGTATTTT.

This chain links TRBV9 with TRBJ1-4, with 10 bases identical to TRBD1. With 3 bases clipped from V and 8 bases from J, the junction kept 13 bases outside the gene matches. Germline V gene lookup returns CDR1 SGDLS and CDR2 YYNGEE. This CDR3 has 17 residues. The chain's CDR3 is CASSASPGTGAGEKLFF. The CDR3 DNA sequence: TGTGCCAGCAGCGCCAGTCCCGGGACAGGGGCGGGAGAAAAACTGTTTTTT.